The 27 T cell receptor beta chains given below trace back to one sample, sequenced in a study of blood T cell repertoires in COVID-19. Clones were sequenced by immunoSEQ multiplex PCR, and TCRdb holds only the in-frame ones, with some missing. The sample yields around 120,000 clones, 65% to 90% seen once. Sample: peripheral blood. These receptors were collected from a man older than 75 with acute or convalescent COVID-19.

CDR3 bases: TGTGCCAGCAGCTTAGCGGTAGCGGGGGGGCGCACAGATACGCAGTATTTT. Residues: CASSLAVAGGRTDTQYF. The gene calls are TRBV7-9 and TRBJ2-3, with TRBD2 matching 11 bases. Germline V CDR1 and CDR2: SEHNR, FQNEAQ (reference sequence). Germline trimming cut 0 bases from V and 1 base from J; bases unmatched to any gene: 3. The CDR3 is 17 amino acids.

This chain joins TRBV6-1 and TRBJ2-2; the match to TRBD1 covers 9 bases. V gave up 3 bases and J gave up 11 bases; unmatched junction bases: 7. The CDR3 has 14 amino acids. The germline V gene encodes CDR1 MNHNS and CDR2 SASEGT. This CDR3 reads CASSERTGVVELFF. DNA of the CDR3: TGTGCCAGCAGTGAGAGGACAGGGGTAGTCGAGCTGTTTTTT.

This clone was detected only a few times. This chain uses TRBV9 with TRBJ2-1, with 7 bases lining up with TRBD2. Germline assignment: CDR1 SGDLS and CDR2 YYNGEE. There are 16 residues in the CDR3. The trim removed 0 bases at V and 5 bases at J, leaving 8 bases unmatched. The CDR3 DNA follows: TGTGCCAGCAGCGTAGCTTTGCGGGGGAAGGACAATGAGCAGTTCTTC. Amino acid sequence: CASSVALRGKDNEQFF.

V is TRBV5-1 and J is TRBJ1-1; D is perhaps TRBD1 (5 bases). CDR1 SGHRS and CDR2 YFSETQ come from the germline V gene. Trimming took off 0 bases at V and 5 bases at J, with 8 bases between the two ends. This CDR3 contains 13 residues. CDR3 residues: CASSLEGRTEAFF. CDR3 sequence (DNA): TGCGCCAGCAGCTTGGAGGGGCGGACTGAAGCTTTCTTT.

The chain couples TRBV7-9 to TRBJ2-7; 10 bases agree with TRBD2. The junction had 5 bases not matched to a gene; V was cut back by 4 bases and J by 2 bases. Germline V gives CDR1 SEHNR, CDR2 FQNEAQ (reference sequence). The CDR3 is made up of 15 amino acids. The CDR3, as DNA: TGTGCCAGCAGCTATCTAGCGGGAGCTACCTACGAGCAGTACTTC. Its protein is CASSYLAGATYEQYF. Full variable domain (rest looked up from reference TRBV7-9 and TRBJ2-7): DTGVSQNPRHKITKRGQNVTFRCDPISEHNRLYWYRQTLGQGPEFLTYFQNEAQLEKSRLLSDRFSAERPKGSFSTLEIQRTEQGDSAMYLCASSYLAGATYEQYFGPGTRLTVT.

This clone has just a few counts. This chain connects TRBV30 to TRBJ1-2; 9 nucleotides agree with TRBD1. Germline CDR1 and CDR2: GTSNPN and SVGIG (reference sequence). The CDR3 consists of 13 residues. The V segment lost 5 bases and the J segment 8 bases; nucleotides outside the gene matches: 9. The CDR3 region has the DNA TGTGCCTGGGCTCCGGGACAGGGTTGGGGCTACACCTTC. Translation gives CAWAPGQGWGYTF.

The chain has TRBV5-1 and TRBJ2-7, with D possibly TRBD2 on 5 matching bases. Germline V gene lookup returns CDR1 SGHRS and CDR2 YFSETQ. The CDR3 loop spans 14 amino acids. V dropped 4 bases and J dropped 0 bases, with 11 bases sitting between them. In nucleotides, the CDR3 is TGCGCCAGCAGCGTGACTGCGGGCTCCTACGAGCAGTACTTC. This codes for CASSVTAGSYEQYF.

The rearrangement uses TRBV19 and TRBJ1-2, with a possible D match to TRBD1 (5 bases). Germline CDR1 LNHDA, CDR2 SQIVND (reference sequence). The ends were cut back, 3 bases at V and 4 bases at J, with 18 bases in the middle. This CDR3 is built from 16 residues. CDR3 loop: CASSIPRQLSPYGYTF. The CDR3 DNA is TGTGCCAGTAGTATCCCCCGACAGCTGAGTCCCTATGGCTACACCTTC.

The chain couples TRBV6-4 to TRBJ1-1; perhaps TRBD1 as D (6 bases). The V gene's germline CDR1 is MRHNA and CDR2 SNTAGT. V lost 9 bases, J lost 1 base, and 9 bases lay in between. The CDR3 sequence is 12 residues long. This CDR3 reads CARGGGNTEAFF. The CDR3 region has the DNA TGTGCCAGGGGAGGGGGGAACACTGAAGCTTTCTTT.

The chain carries TRBV7-3 and TRBJ1-2; D is perhaps TRBD1 (5 bases). CDR1 SGHTA and CDR2 FQGTGA come from the germline V gene. This CDR3 is 16 amino acids long. V was cut by 10 bases and J by 5 bases, with 26 bases left in between. CDR3: CATLTSGGFTVYGYTF. The CDR3 DNA reads as TGTGCCACCTTAACAAGCGGGGGTTTTACTGTTTATGGCTACACCTTC.

V gene TRBV3-1 (or the pseudogene TRBV3-2) combines with J gene TRBJ2-5; 11 bases are shared with TRBD2. Per germline, CDR1 LGHDT and CDR2 YNNKEL (reference sequence). The CDR3 sequence is 16 residues long. V lost 11 bases and J lost 0; bases outside the gene matches: 11. CDR3 residues: CAQDKRTSGHQETQYF. Here the CDR3 DNA reads TGTGCCCAAGATAAAAGGACTAGCGGGCACCAAGAGACCCAGTACTTC.

The V gene is TRBV2, the J gene TRBJ1-1; 9 bases match TRBD1. From germline, CDR1 is SNHLY and CDR2 FYNNEI. V trimming: 7 bases; J trimming: 0 bases; junction bases outside the gene matches: 6. CDR3 size: 15 residues. As DNA, the CDR3 is TGTGCCAGCAAGGGGAGGGACAGGGTGAACACTGAAGCTTTCTTT. It yields the protein CASKGRDRVNTEAFF.

The chain couples TRBV5-1 to TRBJ2-2, with D possibly being TRBD1 (5 bases). CDR1 is SGHRS, CDR2 YFSETQ, per germline. The V end was cut by 2 bases, the J end by 2 bases, with 10 bases between. The CDR3 runs to 15 residues. As DNA, the CDR3 is TGCGCCAGCAGCTTAGTACAGGCAAACACCGGGGAGCTGTTTTTT. This codes for CASSLVQANTGELFF.

The chain recombines TRBV2 with TRBJ1-2; TRBD1 is a possible D gene (5 bases). CDR3 length equals 16 residues. Looked up from germline, CDR1 is SNHLY and CDR2 is FYNNEI. V lost 0 bases, J lost 4 bases, and 15 bases lay in between. This CDR3 reads CASSEALTVVSYGYTF. CDR3 DNA sequence: TGTGCCAGCAGTGAAGCGCTGACAGTAGTTTCCTATGGCTACACCTTC.

This clone has a handful of counts. This chain connects TRBV2 to TRBJ1-5; a possible D gene is TRBD1 (5 bases). The V gene's germline CDR1 is SNHLY and CDR2 FYNNEI. V dropped 7 bases and J dropped 7 bases, with 14 bases sitting between them. CDR3 length: 13 amino acids. CDR3 DNA: TGTGCCAGCACCCGCCAGGGAGGCCAGCCCCAGCATTTT. It codes for CASTRQGGQPQHF. Together with reference TRBV2 and TRBJ1-5, the CDR3 gives the full variable domain: EPEVTQTPSHQVTQMGQEVILRCVPISNHLYFYWYRQILGQKVEFLVSFYNNEISEKSEIFDDQFSVERPDGSNFTLKIRSTKLEDSAMYFCASTRQGGQPQHFGDGTRLSIL.

J is TRBJ1-2 and V is TRBV12-3 or TRBV12-4; no clear D. CDR3 size: 13 residues. The V end was cut by 6 bases, the J end by 8 bases, with 16 bases between. The CDR3 reads CASRIDGDYGYTF. The CDR3 DNA is TGTGCCAGCAGAATCGACGGGGATTACGGCTACACCTTC.

The chain recombines TRBV7-9 with TRBJ1-4, with 9 bases matching TRBD1. The CDR3 runs to 15 residues. With 4 bases clipped from V and 6 bases from J, the junction kept 6 bases outside the gene matches. CDR1 SEHNR and CDR2 FQNEAQ come from the germline V gene (reference sequence). CDR3 sequence reads: CASSSWDREDEKLFF. The CDR3 DNA is TGTGCCAGCAGCTCCTGGGACAGGGAGGATGAAAAACTGTTTTTT.

The sample holds one count of this clone. This rearrangement joins TRBV24-1 to TRBJ1-4; 8 bases align to TRBD1. Losses at the gene ends were 3 bases for V and 8 bases for J; bases not matched to a gene: 7. The CDR3 covers 15 residues. CDR1 is KGHDR, CDR2 SFDVKD, per germline. The CDR3: CATSDPTGEGEKLFF. CDR3 nucleotides: TGTGCCACCAGTGATCCGACAGGGGAGGGGGAAAAACTGTTTTTT.

The chain combines TRBV27 with TRBJ2-1, with TRBD2 identical over 10 bases. Germline CDR1 is MNHEY and CDR2 is SMNVEV (reference sequence). The CDR3 covers 15 residues. Trimming removed 2 bases from V and 3 bases from J; junction bases left unmatched: 1. The CDR3 protein is CASSLSGGDYNEQFF. CDR3 in DNA: TGTGCCAGCAGTTTAAGCGGGGGGGACTACAATGAGCAGTTCTTC.

V gene TRBV4-2 combines with J gene TRBJ2-2; tentative D call: TRBD1 (5 bases). The CDR3 has 16 residues. The ends were cut back, 0 bases at V and 1 base at J, with 9 bases in the middle. Germline assignment: CDR1 LGHNA and CDR2 YNFKEQ. The CDR3 loop is CASSQEDSENTGELFF. The CDR3 DNA reads TGTGCCAGCAGCCAAGAAGACAGTGAGAACACCGGGGAGCTGTTTTTT.

J is TRBJ2-2 and V is TRBV29-1; perhaps TRBD1 as D (6 bases). CDR1 is SQVTM, CDR2 ANQGSEA, per germline. The CDR3 sequence is 13 residues long. The germline V and J ends were trimmed by 0 bases and 4 bases, with 6 bases remaining between them. In DNA form, the CDR3 reads TGCAGCGTTGAAGAAGGGGGCACCGGGGAGCTGTTTTTT. Its translation is CSVEEGGTGELFF.

The V call is TRBV19, the J call TRBJ1-1; TRBD1 aligns across 8 bases. The CDR3 has 14 residues. Losses at the gene ends were 9 bases for V and 5 bases for J; bases not matched to a gene: 11. Per the germline V gene, CDR1 is LNHDA and CDR2 is SQIVND (reference sequence). CDR3 DNA: TGTGCCAGCCAACGGACAGGGCCCCGGACTGAAGCTTTCTTT. Amino acid sequence: CASQRTGPRTEAFF. The full variable domain, in which reference TRBV19 and TRBJ1-1 provide the parts outside the CDR3, is DGGITQSPKYLFRKEGQNVTLSCEQNLNHDAMYWYRQDPGQGLRLIYYSQIVNDFQKGDIAEGYSVSREKKESFPLTVTSAQKNPTAFYLCASQRTGPRTEAFFGQGTRLTVV.

This chain joins TRBV2 and TRBJ1-3, with D perhaps TRBD1 (5 bases). This CDR3 has 15 amino acids. CDR1 is SNHLY, CDR2 FYNNEI, per germline. V was cut by 0 bases and J by 0 bases, with 6 bases left in between. The CDR3 nucleotides are TGTGCCAGCAGTGAAGCGGGGCCCTCTGGAAACACCATATATTTT. Amino acids: CASSEAGPSGNTIYF. Together with reference TRBV2 and TRBJ1-3, the CDR3 gives the full variable domain: EPEVTQTPSHQVTQMGQEVILRCVPISNHLYFYWYRQILGQKVEFLVSFYNNEISEKSEIFDDQFSVERPDGSNFTLKIRSTKLEDSAMYFCASSEAGPSGNTIYFGEGSWLTVV.

The chain is built from TRBV19 and TRBJ2-7, with D perhaps matching TRBD2 (6 bases). This CDR3 comprises 13 residues. V was trimmed by 7 bases and J by 3 bases, leaving 13 bases between them. The germline V gene has CDR1 LNHDA and CDR2 SQIVND (reference sequence). The CDR3 region is CASTRDGDYEQYF. CDR3 DNA sequence: TGTGCCAGTACGCGGGACGGGGACTACGAGCAGTACTTC.

V usage is TRBV30 and J usage is TRBJ1-5, with D perhaps TRBD1 (5 bases). This CDR3 is 13 amino acids long. Trimming left V 5 bases short and J 1 base short, with 9 bases between. Germline CDR1 GTSNPN, CDR2 SVGIG (reference sequence). The chain's CDR3 is CAWGRQSNQPQHF. CDR3 DNA: TGTGCCTGGGGCCGACAGAGCAATCAGCCCCAGCATTTT.

This clone has only one observation. This chain joins TRBV7-9 and TRBJ2-7, with TRBD2 as a possible D gene (7 bases). This CDR3 is 13 amino acids long. From germline, CDR1 is SEHNR and CDR2 FQNEAQ (reference sequence). V lost 7 bases and J lost 6, with 16 bases in between. CDR3 nucleotide sequence: TGTGCCAGCATCCCCTCAGGGGAGGGCGAGCAGTACTTC. Protein product: CASIPSGEGEQYF.

This clone was seen more than once but under ten times. The chain recombines TRBV12-3 or TRBV12-4 with TRBJ2-7, with D maybe TRBD2 (6 bases). The CDR3 is 12 amino acids. V was clipped by 6 bases and J by 5 bases, with 11 bases between them. The DNA of the CDR3 is TGTGCCAGCAGCCGGGGGTCCGACGAGCAGTACTTC. Its protein is CASSRGSDEQYF.